The present T cell receptor (beta chain) was sequenced within a study of T cell responses to AZD1222 COVID-19 vaccine. The study, taken as a whole, reports: In the spike-specific TCR repertoire, nearly half reportedly target unmutated variant regions. At baseline, seropositivity was found in only a handful of AZD1222 recipients.

Sequenced by immunoSEQ multiplex PCR; TCRdb stores in-frame clones only, minus some. The sample has about 140,000 clones, 85% to 90% seen once. Germline V gene sequence: CDR1 MNHEY, CDR2 SMNVEV (reference sequence). Trimming stripped 10 bases from V and 6 bases from J, with 22 bases between. This CDR3 spans 15 amino acids. Regarding this clone: Its antigen is still unknown.

The clonotype originates from an adult who received the AZD1222 COVID-19 vaccine. This sample comprised peripheral blood, obtained 28 days after the second AZD1222 dose. V gene TRBV27 combines with J gene TRBJ1-5; possible D gene TRBD1, 5 bases. CDR3 sequence (DNA): TGTGCCACTAGGAGGGACGGGACTATCAGTCAGCCCCAGCATTTT. It yields the protein CATRRDGTISQPQHF.